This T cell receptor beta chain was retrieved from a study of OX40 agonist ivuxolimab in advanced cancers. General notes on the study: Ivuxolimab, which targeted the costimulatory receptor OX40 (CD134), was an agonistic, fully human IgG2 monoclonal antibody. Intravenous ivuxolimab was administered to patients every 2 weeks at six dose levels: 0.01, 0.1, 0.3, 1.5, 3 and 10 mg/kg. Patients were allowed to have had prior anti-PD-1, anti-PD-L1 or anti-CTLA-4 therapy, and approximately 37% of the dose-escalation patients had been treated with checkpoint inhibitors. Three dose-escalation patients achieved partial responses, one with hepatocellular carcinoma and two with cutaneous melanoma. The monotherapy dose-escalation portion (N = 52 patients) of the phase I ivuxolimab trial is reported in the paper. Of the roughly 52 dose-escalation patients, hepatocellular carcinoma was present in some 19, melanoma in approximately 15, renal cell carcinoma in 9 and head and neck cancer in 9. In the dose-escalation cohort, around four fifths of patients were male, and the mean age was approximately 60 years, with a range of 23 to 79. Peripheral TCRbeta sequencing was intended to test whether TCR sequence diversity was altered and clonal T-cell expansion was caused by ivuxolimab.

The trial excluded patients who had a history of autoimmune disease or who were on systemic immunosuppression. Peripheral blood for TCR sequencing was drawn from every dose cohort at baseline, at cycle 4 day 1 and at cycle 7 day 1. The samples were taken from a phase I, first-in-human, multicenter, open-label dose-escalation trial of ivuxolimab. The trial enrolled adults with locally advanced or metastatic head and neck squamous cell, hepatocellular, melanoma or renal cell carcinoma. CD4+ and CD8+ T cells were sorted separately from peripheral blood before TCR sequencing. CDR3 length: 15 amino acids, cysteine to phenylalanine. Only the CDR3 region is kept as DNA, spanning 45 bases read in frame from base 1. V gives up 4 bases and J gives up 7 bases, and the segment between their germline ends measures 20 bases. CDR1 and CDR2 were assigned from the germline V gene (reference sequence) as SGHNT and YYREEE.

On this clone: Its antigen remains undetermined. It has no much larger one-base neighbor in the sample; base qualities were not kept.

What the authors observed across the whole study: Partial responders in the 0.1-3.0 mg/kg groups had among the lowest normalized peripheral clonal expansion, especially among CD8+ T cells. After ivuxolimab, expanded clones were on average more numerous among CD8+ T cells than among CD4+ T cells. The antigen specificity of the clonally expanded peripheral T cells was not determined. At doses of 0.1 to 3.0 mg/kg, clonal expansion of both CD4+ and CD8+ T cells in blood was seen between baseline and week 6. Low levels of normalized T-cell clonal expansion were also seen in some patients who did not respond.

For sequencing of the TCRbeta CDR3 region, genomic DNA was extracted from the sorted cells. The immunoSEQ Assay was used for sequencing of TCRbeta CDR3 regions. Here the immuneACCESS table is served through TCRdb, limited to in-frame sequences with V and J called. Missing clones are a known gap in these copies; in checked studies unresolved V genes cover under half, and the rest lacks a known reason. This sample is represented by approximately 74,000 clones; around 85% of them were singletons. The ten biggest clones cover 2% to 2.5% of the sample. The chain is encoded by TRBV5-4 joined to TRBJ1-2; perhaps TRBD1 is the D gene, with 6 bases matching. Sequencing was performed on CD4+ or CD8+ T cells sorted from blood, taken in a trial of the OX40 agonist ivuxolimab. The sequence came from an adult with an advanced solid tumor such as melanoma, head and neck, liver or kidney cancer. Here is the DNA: TGTGCCAGCAGCACACAGGGTATCGGCTCGATTGGCTACACCTTC. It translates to CASSTQGIGSIGYTF.